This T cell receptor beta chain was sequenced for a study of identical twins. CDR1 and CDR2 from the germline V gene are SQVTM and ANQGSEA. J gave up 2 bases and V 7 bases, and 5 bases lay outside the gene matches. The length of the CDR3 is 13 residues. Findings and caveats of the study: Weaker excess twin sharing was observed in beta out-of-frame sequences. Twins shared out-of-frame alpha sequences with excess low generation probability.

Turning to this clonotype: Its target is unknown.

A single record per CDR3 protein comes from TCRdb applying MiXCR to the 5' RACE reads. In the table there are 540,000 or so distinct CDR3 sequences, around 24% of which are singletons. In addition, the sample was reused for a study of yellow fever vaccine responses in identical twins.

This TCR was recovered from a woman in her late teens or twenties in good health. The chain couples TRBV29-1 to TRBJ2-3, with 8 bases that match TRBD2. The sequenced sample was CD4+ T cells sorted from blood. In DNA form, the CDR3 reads TGCAGCGGATTACTAGCGGTCACAGATACGCAGTATTTT. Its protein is CSGLLAVTDTQYF.